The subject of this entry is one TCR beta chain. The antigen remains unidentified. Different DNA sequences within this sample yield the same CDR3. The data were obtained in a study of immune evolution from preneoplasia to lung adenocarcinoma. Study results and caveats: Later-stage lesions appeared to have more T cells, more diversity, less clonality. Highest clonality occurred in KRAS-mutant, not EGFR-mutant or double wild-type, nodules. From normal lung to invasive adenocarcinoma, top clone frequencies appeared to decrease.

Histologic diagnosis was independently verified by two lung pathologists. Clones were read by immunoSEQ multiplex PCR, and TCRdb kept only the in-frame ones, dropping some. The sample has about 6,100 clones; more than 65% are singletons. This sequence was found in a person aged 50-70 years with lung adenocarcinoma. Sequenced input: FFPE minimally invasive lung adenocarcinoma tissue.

The CDR3 DNA sequence: TGTGCCAGCAGCAAGACAGTGAGGGAGTCTATTGGGGGAGAAGCTTTCTTT. It encodes CASSKTVRESIGGEAFF. This chain links TRBV21-1 with TRBJ1-1. TRBV21-1 corresponds to a pseudogene. The CDR3 sequence is 17 residues long.